These T cell receptor beta chains were read from a single sample in a study of T cells after posttransplantation cyclophosphamide. The repertoire was sequenced with immunoSEQ multiplex PCR; TCRdb's copy has only in-frame clones and lacks some. The repertoire holds 20,000 to 25,000 clones, roughly two thirds seen once, with more than 0.55% in the top ten. Source material: memory CD4+ T cells sorted from PBMCs. These receptor sequences come from a woman in her sixties or seventies in good health, CMV-negative, and a related stem cell transplant donor. Both conserved end residues are part of each CDR3. A D gene is named only where the DNA matches it firmly. Rows give clone size only sometimes, using once, few, many, or a class for an expanded clone.

>few|TRBJ2-3|TRBD2|TRBV2
CASKASSGSRADTQYF
TGTGCCAGCAAGGCCTCTAGCGGGAGTAGGGCAGATACGCAGTATTTT
>few|TRBJ2-7|TRBD1|TRBV7-9
CASSRGGTGATEQYF
TGTGCCAGCAGCCGAGGGGGGACAGGGGCCACCGAGCAGTACTTC
>.|TRBJ1-1|.|TRBV5-5
CASRPGVRGTVTAFF
TGTGCCAGCAGACCCGGTGTGAGGGGGACCGTGACCGCTTTCTTT
>.|TRBJ1-2|TRBD1|TRBV9
CASSPRTGGYYGYTF
TGTGCCAGCAGCCCCCGGACAGGGGGGTACTATGGCTACACCTTC
>.|TRBJ2-7|.|TRBV7-9
CASSFERGAEQYF
TGTGCCAGCAGCTTCGAACGGGGAGCGGAGCAGTACTTC
>.|TRBJ2-7|TRBD2|TRBV6-5
CASSSGTSGVYEQYF
TGTGCCAGCAGCTCCGGGACTAGCGGGGTGTACGAGCAGTACTTC
>.|TRBJ1-1|.|TRBV7-9
CASSLRGLHTEAFF
TGTGCCAGCAGCTTAAGGGGACTCCACACTGAAGCTTTCTTT
>.|TRBJ2-3|TRBD1|TRBV7-2
CASSLVQGVQGYF
TGTGCCAGCAGCTTAGTCCAGGGGGTTCAGGGATATTTT
>.|TRBJ2-3|.|TRBV27
CASSPGHSTDTQYF
TGTGCCAGCTCTCCGGGACACAGCACAGATACGCAGTATTTT
>.|TRBJ2-7|.|TRBV9
CASSVGTHTYEQYF
TGTGCCAGCAGCGTCGGGACACACACCTACGAGCAGTACTTC
>.|TRBJ2-1|TRBD2|TRBV5-4
CASSGPGLVNEQFF
TGTGCCAGCAGCGGTCCGGGACTAGTCAATGAGCAGTTCTTC
>.|TRBJ1-3|.|TRBV6-5
CASSPDRSGNTIYF
TGTGCCAGCAGTCCCGACAGATCTGGAAACACCATATATTTT
>.|TRBJ2-3|.|TRBV27
CASRKPGEGTDTQYF
TGTGCCAGCAGGAAACCAGGGGAGGGTACAGATACGCAGTATTTT
>.|TRBJ2-1|.|TRBV5-1
CASSSSSIGNEQFF
TGCGCCAGCAGCTCTTCATCTATTGGCAATGAGCAGTTCTTC
>few|TRBJ2-2|TRBD1|TRBV7-9
CASSLGQGSRELFF
TGTGCCAGCAGCCTGGGACAGGGGTCCCGGGAGCTGTTTTTT
>.|TRBJ2-3|TRBD2|TRBV7-3
CASSSRLAGASTDTQYF
TGTGCCAGCAGCTCTCGACTAGCGGGGGCCAGCACAGATACGCAGTATTTT
>once|TRBJ1-3|.|TRBV6-1
CAILSSGNTIYF
TGTGCCATCCTAAGCTCTGGAAACACCATATATTTT
>.|TRBJ2-7|.|TRBV5-1
CASSPEGRRSEQYF
TGCGCCAGCAGCCCCGAAGGCCGGCGGTCCGAGCAGTACTTC
>.|TRBJ2-7|.|TRBV19
CASGHHEQYF
TGTGCCAGTGGGCACCACGAGCAGTACTTC
>.|TRBJ2-1|TRBD1|TRBV18
CASSPIDREVYNEQFF
TGTGCCAGCTCACCGATCGACAGGGAAGTCTACAATGAGCAGTTCTTC
>.|TRBJ2-5|TRBD2|TRBV2
CASSKLAGGLGETQYF
TGTGCCAGCAGCAAGCTAGCGGGAGGGTTGGGGGAGACCCAGTACTTC
>.|TRBJ1-2|.|TRBV7-2
CASSLYSGNGYTF
TGTGCCAGCAGCTTATACTCGGGGAATGGCTACACCTTC
>.|TRBJ2-2|.|TRBV25-1
CASSVRGDIGELFF
TGTGCCAGCAGTGTGAGAGGGGACATCGGGGAGCTGTTTTTT
>.|TRBJ2-6|TRBD2|TRBV27
CASRATSGSGANVLTF
TGTGCCAGCAGGGCGACTAGCGGCTCTGGGGCCAACGTCCTGACTTTC
>few|TRBJ1-1|.|TRBV4-3
CASSQGVQGATEAFF
TGCGCCAGCAGCCAAGGTGTACAGGGCGCCACTGAAGCTTTCTTT
>.|TRBJ1-4|.|TRBV21-1
CASTPGEVEKLFF
TGTGCCAGCACCCCAGGGGAAGTTGAAAAACTGTTTTTT
>.|TRBJ2-7|.|TRBV1
CTSSQDWVSTSGRGFHEQYF
TGCACCAGCAGCCAAGATTGGGTGTCGACTAGCGGGAGGGGTTTCCACGAGCAGTACTTC
>few|TRBJ2-7|.|TRBV2
CASRIGLEQYF
TGTGCCAGCAGGATTGGACTGGAGCAGTACTTC
>.|TRBJ1-1|TRBD1|TRBV7-9
CASSARTGKYTEAFF
TGTGCCAGCAGCGCTCGGACAGGGAAGTACACTGAAGCTTTCTTT
>.|TRBJ2-1|.|TRBV5-1
CASSLQSTGDEQFF
TGCGCCAGCAGCTTGCAATCCACGGGGGATGAGCAGTTCTTC
>.|TRBJ2-6|.|TRBV7-2
CASSSVGRQGSGANVLTF
TGTGCCAGCAGCTCAGTCGGGAGACAGGGCTCTGGGGCCAACGTCCTGACTTTC
>few|TRBJ1-2|.|TRBV28
CASSLSWEGYTF
TGTGCCAGCAGCTTATCGTGGGAGGGCTACACCTTC